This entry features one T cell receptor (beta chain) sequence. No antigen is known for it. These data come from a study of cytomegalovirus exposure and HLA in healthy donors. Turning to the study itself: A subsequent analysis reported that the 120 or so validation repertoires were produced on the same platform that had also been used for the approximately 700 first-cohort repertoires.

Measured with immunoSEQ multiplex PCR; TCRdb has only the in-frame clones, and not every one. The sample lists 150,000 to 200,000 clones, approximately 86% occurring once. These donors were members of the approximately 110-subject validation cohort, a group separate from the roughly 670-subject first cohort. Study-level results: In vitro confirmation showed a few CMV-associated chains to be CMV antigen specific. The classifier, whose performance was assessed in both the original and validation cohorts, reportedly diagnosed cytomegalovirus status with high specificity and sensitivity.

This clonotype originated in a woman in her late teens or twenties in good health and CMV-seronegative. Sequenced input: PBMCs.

As DNA, the CDR3 is TGTGCTAGTGGTTCAGGGTCAAGAAGGCATTTT. This codes for CASGSGSRRHF. V usage is TRBV12-5 and J usage is TRBJ1-5; TRBD1 is a possible D gene (5 bases). CDR3 length: 11 residues. V gave up 4 bases and J gave up 15 bases, with 13 bases separating them. Germline-derived CDR1 and CDR2 are LGHNT and FRNRAP.